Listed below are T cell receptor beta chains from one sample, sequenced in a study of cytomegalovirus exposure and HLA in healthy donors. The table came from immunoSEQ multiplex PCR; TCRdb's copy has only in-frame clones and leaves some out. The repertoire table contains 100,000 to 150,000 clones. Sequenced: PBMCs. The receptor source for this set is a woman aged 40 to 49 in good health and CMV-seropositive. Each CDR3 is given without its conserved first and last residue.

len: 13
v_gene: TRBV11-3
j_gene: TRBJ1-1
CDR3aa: ASSSSTGGGTETF

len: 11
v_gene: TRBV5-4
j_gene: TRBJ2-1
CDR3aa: ASSLPLADEQF

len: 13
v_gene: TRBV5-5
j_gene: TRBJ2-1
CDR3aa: ASSSASGEGNEQF

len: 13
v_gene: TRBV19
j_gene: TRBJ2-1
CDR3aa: ASSMSGQVYNEQF

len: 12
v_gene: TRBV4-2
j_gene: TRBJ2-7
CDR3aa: ASIHREGRYEQY

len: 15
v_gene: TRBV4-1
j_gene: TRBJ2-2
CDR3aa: ASSQGGRGRRAGELF

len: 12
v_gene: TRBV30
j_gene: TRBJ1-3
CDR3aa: AWRGQLVGNTIY

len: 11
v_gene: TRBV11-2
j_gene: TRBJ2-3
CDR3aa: ASSRTTGDTQY

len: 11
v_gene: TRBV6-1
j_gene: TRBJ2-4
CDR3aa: ASSEQSPGVKY

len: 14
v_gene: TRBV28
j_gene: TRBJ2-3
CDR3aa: ASSRFFVQTTDTQY

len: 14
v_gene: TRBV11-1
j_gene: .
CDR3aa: ASSLSLAGVSYEQY

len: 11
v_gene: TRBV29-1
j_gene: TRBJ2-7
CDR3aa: SAGTGGNFEQY

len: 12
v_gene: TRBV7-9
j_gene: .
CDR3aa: ASSRDRGLYEQY

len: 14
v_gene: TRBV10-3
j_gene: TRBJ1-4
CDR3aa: AISESNGDSDEKLF

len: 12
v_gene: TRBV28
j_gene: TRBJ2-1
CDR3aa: ASSLSAGTQEQF

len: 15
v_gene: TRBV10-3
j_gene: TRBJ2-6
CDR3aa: AISEGAGGSGANVLT

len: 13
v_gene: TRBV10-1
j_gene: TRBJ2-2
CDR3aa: ASSEGQKNTGELF

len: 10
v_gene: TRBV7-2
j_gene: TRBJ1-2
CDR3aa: ASSLEAAGYT

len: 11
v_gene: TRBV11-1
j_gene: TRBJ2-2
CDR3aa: ASSPRRAGELF

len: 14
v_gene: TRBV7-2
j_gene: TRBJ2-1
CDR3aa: ASSLGPSRGYNEQF

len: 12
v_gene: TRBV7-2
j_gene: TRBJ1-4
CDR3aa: ASSLTGLIEKLF

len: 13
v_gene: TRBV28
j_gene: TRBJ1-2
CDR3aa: ASTIKGDGAYGYT

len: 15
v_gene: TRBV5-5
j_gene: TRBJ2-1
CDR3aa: ASSPGLAGGVYNEQF

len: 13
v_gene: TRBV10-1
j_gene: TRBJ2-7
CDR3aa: ASSESGSLSYEQY

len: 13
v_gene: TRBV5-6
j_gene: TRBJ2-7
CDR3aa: ASSWGTRGSDEQY

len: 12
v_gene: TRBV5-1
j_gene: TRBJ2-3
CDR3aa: ASSLGHPTDTQY

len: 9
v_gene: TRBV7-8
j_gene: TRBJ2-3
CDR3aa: ASSLGTGQY

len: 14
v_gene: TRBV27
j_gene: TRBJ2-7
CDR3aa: ASSALSGTGSYEQY

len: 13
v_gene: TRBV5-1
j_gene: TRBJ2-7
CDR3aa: ASSLAQTGGDKQY

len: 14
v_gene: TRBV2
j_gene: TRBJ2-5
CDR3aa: ASRTAYPQVQETQY

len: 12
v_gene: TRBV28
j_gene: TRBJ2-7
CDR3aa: ASSVGTGLYEQY

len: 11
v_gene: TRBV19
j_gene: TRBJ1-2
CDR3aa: ASSSGSNYGYT

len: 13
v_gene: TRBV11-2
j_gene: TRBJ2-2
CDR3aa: ASSLNLAGTGELF

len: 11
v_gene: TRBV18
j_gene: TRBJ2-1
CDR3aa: ASSPTTGNEQF

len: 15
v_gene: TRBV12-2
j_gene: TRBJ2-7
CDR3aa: ASRSLPGTECPYEQY

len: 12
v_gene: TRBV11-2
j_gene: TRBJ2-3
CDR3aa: ASSGSGGADTQY

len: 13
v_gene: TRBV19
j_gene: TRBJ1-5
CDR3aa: ASSIVVRANQPQH

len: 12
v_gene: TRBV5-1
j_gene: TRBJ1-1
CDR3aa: ASSPGPTNTEAF

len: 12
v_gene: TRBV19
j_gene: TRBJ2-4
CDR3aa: ASRTLAGGNIQY

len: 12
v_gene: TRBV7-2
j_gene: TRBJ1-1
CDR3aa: ASSWGLVNTEAF

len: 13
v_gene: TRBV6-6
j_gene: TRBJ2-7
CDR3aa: ASRAPGQASYEQY

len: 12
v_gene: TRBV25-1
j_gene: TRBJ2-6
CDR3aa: ASTTGAGANVLT

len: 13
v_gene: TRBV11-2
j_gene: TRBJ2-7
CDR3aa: ASSLDGDRIYEQY

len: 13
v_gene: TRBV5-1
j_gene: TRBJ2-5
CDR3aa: ASSPGLAGVETQY

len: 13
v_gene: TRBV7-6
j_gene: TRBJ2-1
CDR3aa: ASSPGTGGVNEQF

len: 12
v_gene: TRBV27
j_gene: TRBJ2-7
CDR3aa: ASRSGQQAYEQY

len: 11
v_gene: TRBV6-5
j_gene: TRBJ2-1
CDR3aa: ASSYRLGDEQF

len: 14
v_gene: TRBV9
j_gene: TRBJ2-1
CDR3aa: ASSFGTSAFYNEQF

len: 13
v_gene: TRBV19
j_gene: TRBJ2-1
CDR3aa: ASSPRTSGHNEQF

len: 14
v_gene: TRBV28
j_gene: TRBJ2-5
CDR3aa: ASSPNLSGKGETQY

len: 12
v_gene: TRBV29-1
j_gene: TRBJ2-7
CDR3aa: SVAGDRGLYEQY

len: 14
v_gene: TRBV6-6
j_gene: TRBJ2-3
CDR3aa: ASSSLDRGGTDTQY

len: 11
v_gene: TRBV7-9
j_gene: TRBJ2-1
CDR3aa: ASSLIKDRVVF

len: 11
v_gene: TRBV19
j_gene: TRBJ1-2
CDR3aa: ASIRTGNYGYT